This T cell receptor (beta chain) originates from a study of T-cell memory formation after mild COVID-19. In germline, CDR1 is MNHEY, CDR2 SVGEGT. V lost 6 bases and J lost 7; bases outside the gene matches: 5. The CDR3 consists of 14 residues. TCRdb reprocessed the 5' RACE reads via MiXCR and lists one record per CDR3 protein. The table records fewer than 150,000 distinct CDR3 sequences, about 20% of them present only once. This clonotype has only a few counts. The sample was PBMCs or a T cell subset sorted from them (not recorded which). V usage is TRBV6-2 or TRBV6-3 and J usage is TRBJ2-2; TRBD2 matches 10 bases. This clonotype was sampled from a man aged 18-30 years who had mild COVID-19 (a few samples of this study predate the infection). Cell type and time point are not known. The CDR3 region has the DNA TGTGCCAGCAGCGGCTGGACTAGCGGCGGGGAGCTGTTTTTT. Amino acid sequence: CASSGWTSGGELFF.